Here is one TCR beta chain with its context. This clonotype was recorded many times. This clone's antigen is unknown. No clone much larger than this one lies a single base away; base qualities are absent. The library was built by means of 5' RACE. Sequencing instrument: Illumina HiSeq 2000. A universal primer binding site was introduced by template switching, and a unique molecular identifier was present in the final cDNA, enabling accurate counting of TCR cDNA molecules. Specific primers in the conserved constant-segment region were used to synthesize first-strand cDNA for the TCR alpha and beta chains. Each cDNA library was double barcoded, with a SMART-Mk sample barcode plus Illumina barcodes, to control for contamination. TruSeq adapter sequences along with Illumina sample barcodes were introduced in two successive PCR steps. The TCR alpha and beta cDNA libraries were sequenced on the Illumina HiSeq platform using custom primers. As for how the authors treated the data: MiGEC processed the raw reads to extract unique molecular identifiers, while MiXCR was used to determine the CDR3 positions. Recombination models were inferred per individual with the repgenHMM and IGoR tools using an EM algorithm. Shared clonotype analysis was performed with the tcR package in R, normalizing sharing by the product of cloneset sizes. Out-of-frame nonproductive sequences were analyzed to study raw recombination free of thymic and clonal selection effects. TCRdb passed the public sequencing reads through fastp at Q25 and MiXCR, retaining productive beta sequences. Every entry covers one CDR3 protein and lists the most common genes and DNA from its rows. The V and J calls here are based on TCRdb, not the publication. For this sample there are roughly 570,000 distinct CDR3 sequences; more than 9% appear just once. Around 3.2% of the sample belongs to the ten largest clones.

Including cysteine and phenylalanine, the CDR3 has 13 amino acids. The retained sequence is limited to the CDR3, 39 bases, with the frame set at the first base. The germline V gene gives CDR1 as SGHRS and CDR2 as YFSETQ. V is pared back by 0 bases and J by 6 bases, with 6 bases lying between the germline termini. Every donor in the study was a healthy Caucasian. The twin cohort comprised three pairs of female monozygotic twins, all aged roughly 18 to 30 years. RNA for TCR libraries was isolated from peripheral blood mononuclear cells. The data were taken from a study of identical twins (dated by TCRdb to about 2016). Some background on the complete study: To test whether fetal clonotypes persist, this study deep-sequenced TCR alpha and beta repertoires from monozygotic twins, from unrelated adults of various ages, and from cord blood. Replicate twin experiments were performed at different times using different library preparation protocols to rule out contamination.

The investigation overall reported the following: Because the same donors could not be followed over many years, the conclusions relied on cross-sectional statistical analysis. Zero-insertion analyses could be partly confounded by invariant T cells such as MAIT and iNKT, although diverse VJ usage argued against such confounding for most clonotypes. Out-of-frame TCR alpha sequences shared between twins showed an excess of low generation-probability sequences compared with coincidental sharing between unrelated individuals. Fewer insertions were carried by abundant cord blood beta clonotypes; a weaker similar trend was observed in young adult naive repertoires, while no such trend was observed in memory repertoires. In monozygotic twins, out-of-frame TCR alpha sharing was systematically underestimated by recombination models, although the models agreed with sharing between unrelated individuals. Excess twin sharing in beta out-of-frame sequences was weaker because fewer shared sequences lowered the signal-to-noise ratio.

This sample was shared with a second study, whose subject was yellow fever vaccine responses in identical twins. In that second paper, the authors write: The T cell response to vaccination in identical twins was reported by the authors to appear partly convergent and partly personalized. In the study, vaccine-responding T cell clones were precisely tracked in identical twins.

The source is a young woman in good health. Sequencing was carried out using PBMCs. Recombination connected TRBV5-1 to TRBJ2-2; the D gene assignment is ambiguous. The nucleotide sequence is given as TGCGCCAGCAGCTTGGTCGGGTCCGGGGAGCTGTTTTTT. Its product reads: CASSLVGSGELFF.